What follows describes a single TCR beta chain. Time point specified: pretreatment peripheral blood. CDR1 is SGHDT, CDR2 YYEEEE, per germline. Trimming cost V 0 bases and J 0 bases, with 8 bases left between them. CDR3 length: 15 amino acids. The sample is drawn from a study of PD-L1 blockade in urothelial cancer. Synthetic spike-ins, TCR analog templates, were added into each PCR. TCRdb's copy holds only in-frame clones and misses some; the assay was immunoSEQ multiplex PCR. Here the sample spans around 63,000 clones, about four fifths being singletons. Sequenced material: PBMCs, taken around atezolizumab (anti-PD-L1) treatment. The TCR comes from a man in his 70s with urothelial cancer. The chain uses TRBV5-6 and TRBJ2-3; D remains ambiguous. CDR3 coding DNA: TGTGCCAGCAGCTTGGGCTCCAGAAGCACAGATACGCAGTATTTT. It specifies CASSLGSRSTDTQYF. The complete variable domain, with remaining parts taken from reference TRBV5-6 and TRBJ2-3, reads DAGVTQSPTHLIKTRGQQVTLRCSPKSGHDTVSWYQQALGQGPQFIFQYYEEEERQRGNFPDRFSGHQFPNYSSELNVNALLLGDSALYLCASSLGSRSTDTQYFGPGTRLTVL.